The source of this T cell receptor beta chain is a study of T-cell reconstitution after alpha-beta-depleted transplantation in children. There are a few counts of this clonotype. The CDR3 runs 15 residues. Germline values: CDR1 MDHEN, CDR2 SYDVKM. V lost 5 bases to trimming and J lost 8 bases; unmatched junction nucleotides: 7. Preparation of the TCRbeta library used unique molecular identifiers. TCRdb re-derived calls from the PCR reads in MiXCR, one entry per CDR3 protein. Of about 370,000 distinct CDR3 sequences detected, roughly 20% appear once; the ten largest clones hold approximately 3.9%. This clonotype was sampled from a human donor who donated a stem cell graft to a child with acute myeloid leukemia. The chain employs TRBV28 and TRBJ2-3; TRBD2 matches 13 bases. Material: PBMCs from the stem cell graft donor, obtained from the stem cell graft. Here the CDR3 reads CASSGLAGVGGTQYF. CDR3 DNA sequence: TGTGCCAGCAGTGGACTAGCGGGAGTAGGCGGTACGCAGTATTTT.